This passage covers 21 T cell receptor beta chains from one sample sequenced in a study of CD8 T cells in Susac syndrome (dated by TCRdb to the late 2010s). The protocol used for the library was the immunoSEQ multiplex PCR assay. RNA was extracted with the RNeasy kit and about 0.5 to 1 ug was reverse transcribed using random hexamers. TCRdb reprocessing: public reads trimmed at Q25 with fastp, clones called with MiXCR, in-frame beta chains kept. All rows with the same CDR3 protein become a single entry with the most common DNA and genes. The sample table contains roughly 150,000 distinct CDR3 sequences; only one count was recorded for around 90% of them. Around 0.079% of the sample is taken by the ten largest. Sequenced material: CD4+ T cells from PBMCs. All receptors come from a human donor in good health.

The genes are TRBV7-9 and TRBJ2-7; 7 bases align to TRBD1. Germline trimming cut 5 bases from V and 3 bases from J; bases unmatched to any gene: 7. The CDR3 runs 14 residues. Germline assignment: CDR1 SEHNR and CDR2 FQNEAQ (reference sequence). The chain's CDR3 is CASSDPGQIYEQYF. In nucleotides, the CDR3 is TGTGCCAGCAGCGATCCGGGACAGATCTACGAGCAGTACTTC.

The V and J genes are TRBV11-2 and TRBJ2-1, with a tentative D call TRBD2 (5 bases). CDR1 is SGHAT and CDR2 is FQNNGV in the germline V gene. This CDR3 comprises 12 residues. V lost 3 bases and J 12 bases, leaving 12 bases between the germline ends. CDR3 loop: CASSFGWGVQFF. The CDR3 bases are TGTGCCAGCAGCTTCGGCTGGGGAGTGCAGTTCTTC.

V gene TRBV5-1 combines with J gene TRBJ1-1, with 10 nucleotides matching TRBD1. Per the germline V gene, CDR1 is SGHRS and CDR2 is YFSETQ. Trimming cost V 4 bases and J 5 bases; bases outside gene matches: 5. This CDR3 contains 14 residues. The CDR3 here is CASSADRGATEAFF. CDR3 coding DNA: TGCGCCAGCAGCGCGGACAGGGGGGCTACTGAAGCTTTCTTT. Supplemented by reference TRBV5-1 and TRBJ1-1, the full variable domain reads KAGVTQTPRYLIKTRGQQVTLSCSPISGHRSVSWYQQTPGQGLQFLFEYFSETQRNKGNFPGRFSGRQFSNSRSEMNVSTLELGDSALYLCASSADRGATEAFFGQGTRLTVV.

The chain joins TRBV20-1 to TRBJ2-2; 10 bases map to TRBD2. CDR3 length: 14 residues. Germline trimming cut 5 bases from V and 4 bases from J; bases unmatched to any gene: 4. The germline V gene encodes CDR1 DFQATT and CDR2 SNEGSKA (reference sequence). The CDR3 region is CSARTSGLTGELFF. The CDR3 bases are TGCAGTGCTCGGACTAGCGGACTCACCGGGGAGCTGTTTTTT.

V usage is TRBV3-1 and J usage is TRBJ2-7, with 7 bases matching TRBD1. The germline V gene encodes CDR1 LGHDT and CDR2 YNNKEL (reference sequence). The J segment lost 7 bases and the V segment lost 5 bases, leaving 2 bases of the junction unmatched. CDR3 size: 11 residues. CDR3 nucleotides: TGTGCCAGCAGCAACAGGGGAGAGCAGTACTTC. Its protein product is CASSNRGEQYF.

This clonotype appeared a single time. This chain connects TRBV5-1 to TRBJ2-7, with 11 bases lining up with TRBD2. Trimming took 0 bases from V and 2 from J; bases not matched to a gene: 4. Germline loops: CDR1 SGHRS, CDR2 YFSETQ. This CDR3 is built from 16 residues. CDR3 region: CASSLGLAGTAYEQYF. In DNA form, the CDR3 reads TGCGCCAGCAGCTTGGGACTAGCGGGAACTGCCTACGAGCAGTACTTC.

This chain connects TRBV11-2 to TRBJ2-2; no definite D call. V was shortened by 6 bases and J by 4 bases, with 9 bases between the two germline ends. Germline values: CDR1 SGHAT, CDR2 FQNNGV. The CDR3 is made up of 13 amino acids. CDR3 coding DNA: TGTGCCAGCAGTATGGCCGGCACCGGGGAGCTGTTTTTT. Residues: CASSMAGTGELFF.

The rearrangement joins TRBV6-1 to TRBJ2-4; 7 nucleotides agree with TRBD2. J gave up 8 bases and V 3 bases, and 13 bases lay outside the gene matches. Per germline, CDR1 MNHNS and CDR2 SASEGT. The CDR3 has 16 residues. The CDR3 nucleotides are TGTGCCAGCAGTGACGGGGGAGGGCCCGTCGGTGACATTCAGTACTTC. It codes for CASSDGGGPVGDIQYF.

Only one count was recorded for this clonotype. The chain employs TRBV4-1 and TRBJ2-3, with 9 bases lining up with TRBD1. The CDR3 is 17 amino acids. CDR1 MGHRA and CDR2 YSYEKL come from the germline V gene. V shed 4 bases, J shed 1 base, and the junction held 9 bases outside the gene matches. The CDR3 reads CASSPKTWTGGTDTQYF. DNA for the CDR3: TGCGCCAGCAGCCCAAAAACGTGGACAGGGGGCACAGATACGCAGTATTTT.

The rearrangement links TRBV7-3 to TRBJ2-2, with 13 bases fitting TRBD2. There are 16 residues in the CDR3. The V gene end was trimmed by 5 bases and the J gene end by 4 bases; junction bases not matched to a gene: 4. From germline, CDR1 is SGHTA and CDR2 FQGTGA. CDR3 sequence (DNA): TGTGCCAGCAGCCAAGGACTAGCGGGAGCCACCGGGGAGCTGTTTTTT. Protein: CASSQGLAGATGELFF.

The V gene is TRBV20-1, the J gene TRBJ2-3, with 7 nucleotides matching TRBD2. The V and J ends lost 6 bases and 0 bases, in that order; junction bases with no gene match: 6. This CDR3 has 14 amino acids. Germline V gives CDR1 DFQATT, CDR2 SNEGSKA (reference sequence). CDR3 bases: TGCAGTGCCCGCGGGCGGGGGAGCACAGATACGCAGTATTTT. Its translation is CSARGRGSTDTQYF.

This clonotype has just a few counts. The genes are TRBV20-1 and TRBJ2-7; D may be TRBD2 (6 bases). V shed 3 bases and J shed 3 bases, with 6 bases lying between them. This CDR3 is built from 11 residues. The germline V gene has CDR1 DFQATT and CDR2 SNEGSKA (reference sequence). CDR3 amino acids: CSARGGYEQYF. CDR3 in DNA: TGCAGTGCTAGGGGGGGCTACGAGCAGTACTTC.

The rearrangement joins TRBV18 to TRBJ1-2; D remains unclear. Per germline, CDR1 KGHSH and CDR2 LQKENI. With 6 bases removed from V and 4 bases from J, the gap between germline ends came to 15 bases. The CDR3 consists of 14 residues. The CDR3: CASSRDLGSYGYTF. CDR3 DNA sequence: TGTGCCAGCTCCCGAGACCTCGGATCCTATGGCTACACCTTC.

The J gene is TRBJ2-1, the V gene TRBV30; D might be TRBD1 (5 bases). The CDR3 extends over 13 amino acids. Germline V gene lookup returns CDR1 GTSNPN and CDR2 SVGIG (reference sequence). The germline V and J ends were trimmed by 8 bases and 0 bases, with 11 bases remaining between them. The CDR3 DNA reads TGTGCCCTCGACAGAGGCTCCTACAATGAGCAGTTCTTC. The encoded protein is CALDRGSYNEQFF.

J is TRBJ2-5 and V is TRBV20-1, with 7 bases identical to TRBD1. Germline V CDR1 and CDR2: DFQATT, SNEGSKA (reference sequence). The CDR3 loop spans 16 amino acids. The V segment lost 0 bases and the J segment 1 base; nucleotides outside the gene matches: 8. This chain's CDR3 is CSARDPLGQVQETQYF. The CDR3 region has the DNA TGCAGTGCTAGAGATCCCCTCGGACAGGTCCAAGAGACCCAGTACTTC.

This clonotype was counted a single time. The gene calls are TRBV28 and TRBJ2-3, with 10 bases aligning to TRBD2. Trimming cost V 6 bases and J 5 bases; bases outside gene matches: 11. Germline V gives CDR1 MDHEN, CDR2 SYDVKM. There are 16 residues in the CDR3. The CDR3 coding sequence is TGTGCCAGCAGCTCAACTACCCGACTAGCGGGAGATACGCAGTATTTT. This codes for CASSSTTRLAGDTQYF. Drawing the rest from reference TRBV28 and TRBJ2-3, the complete variable domain is DVKVTQSSRYLVKRTGEKVFLECVQDMDHENMFWYRQDPGLGLRLIYFSYDVKMKEKGDIPEGYSVSREKKERFSLILESASTNQTSMYLCASSSTTRLAGDTQYFGPGTRLTVL.

The chain combines TRBV6-2 or TRBV6-3 with TRBJ2-2, with 10 bases that match TRBD1. The CDR3 contains 17 residues. Germline CDR1 is MNHEY and CDR2 is SVGEGT. With 3 bases clipped from V and 7 bases from J, the junction kept 11 bases outside the gene matches. This CDR3 reads CASSYYRDRGEDGELFF. The DNA of the CDR3 is TGTGCCAGCAGTTATTACCGGGACAGGGGAGAGGACGGGGAGCTGTTTTTT.

This chain joins TRBV6-5 and TRBJ2-3; 8 nucleotides line up with TRBD2. Germline V gives CDR1 MNHEY, CDR2 SVGAGI. CDR3 length: 16 amino acids. Trimming at V came to 0 bases and at J to 3 bases, leaving 5 bases not matched to a gene. The CDR3 reads CASSYSGAGVTDTQYF. The CDR3 DNA sequence: TGTGCCAGCAGTTACTCAGGAGCGGGGGTTACAGATACGCAGTATTTT.

The gene calls are TRBV7-6 and TRBJ2-7; possibly TRBD1 for D (6 bases). Deletions cut 5 bases from V and 7 bases from J, with 15 bases between. Germline CDR1 SGHVS, CDR2 FNYEAQ. The CDR3 is 13 amino acids. The CDR3, as DNA: TGTGCCAGCAGCGCCACAGGGAAGGGAGAGCAGTACTTC. Its translation: CASSATGKGEQYF.

The chain combines TRBV4-3 with TRBJ2-7; tentatively, D is TRBD2 (5 bases). CDR1 is LGHNA, CDR2 YSLEER, per germline. The V and J ends lost 3 bases and 5 bases respectively, with 11 bases between them. The CDR3 covers 13 residues. DNA for the CDR3: TGCGCCAGCAGCCATCTACGGGGAAACGAGCAGTACTTC. Its translation: CASSHLRGNEQYF.

This chain uses TRBV7-9 with TRBJ1-5; D call uncertain. The germline CDR1 and CDR2 sequences are SEHNR and FQNEAQ (reference sequence). This CDR3 has 15 residues. V was clipped by 4 bases and J by 2 bases, with 12 bases between them. Written as DNA, the CDR3 is TGTGCCAGCAGCTCCACAGCCGGGGGCAATCAGCCCCAGCATTTT. Translating gives CASSSTAGGNQPQHF.